The 15 T cell receptor beta chains below come from one sample, sequenced in a study of blood T cells in healthy people across ages. A sample-barcoded 5' primer and a J-beta primer mix were used in a second PCR of roughly 7 to 12 cycles. Each CDR3 protein gets one entry after TCRdb re-called the 5' RACE reads with MiXCR. This sample has more than 1,400,000 distinct CDR3 sequences, with roughly 45% found just once. The material sequenced was blood. The receptor source for this set is a woman aged 18-35 years in good health.

Here the CDR3 reads CASSPWEGTQYF. Written as DNA, the CDR3 is TGTGCCAGCAGTCCGTGGGAAGGTACGCAGTATTTT. This rearrangement joins TRBV28 to TRBJ2-3; D is ambiguous. V was trimmed by 5 bases and J by 8 bases, leaving 11 bases between them. Germline lookup yields CDR1 MDHEN and CDR2 SYDVKM. This CDR3 comprises 12 residues.

The chain recombines TRBV4-2 with TRBJ2-1, with 11 positions matching TRBD2. Germline CDR1 and CDR2: LGHNA and YNFKEQ. CDR3 length equals 20 residues. The V gene end was trimmed by 2 bases and the J gene end by 0 bases; junction bases not matched to a gene: 12. CDR3 sequence (DNA): TGTGCCAGCAGCCAAACGAAGGCTTCTAGCGGGAGGAGCTCCTACAATGAGCAGTTCTTC. Protein sequence: CASSQTKASSGRSSYNEQFF.

The chain joins TRBV3-1 to TRBJ2-5; D is possibly TRBD2 (5 bases). This CDR3 comprises 17 residues. Germline V gene sequence: CDR1 LGHDT, CDR2 YNNKEL (reference sequence). V shed 4 bases and J shed 11 bases, with 29 bases lying between them. The CDR3 DNA follows: TGTGCCAGCAGCCCATCAGAGCCCGGACTGTGGCACAATGAGCAGTACTTC. As protein: CASSPSEPGLWHNEQYF.

In regard to this clonotype: Its ends do not fully match the called genes, so a read error is possible. The chain is built from TRBV3-1 and TRBJ1-6; 8 bases match TRBD1. This CDR3 is built from 14 residues. CDR1 LGHDT and CDR2 YNNKEL come from the germline V gene (reference sequence). In DNA, the CDR3 is TGTGCTAGCAGCCGACGACAGGGGCAGGGACCCCTCCACTTT. Protein product: CASSRRQGQGPLHF.

The chain uses TRBV7-2 and TRBJ2-1; weak D call: TRBD2 (6 bases). V lost 3 bases and J 8 bases, leaving 11 bases between the germline ends. The CDR3 has 13 residues. Germline lookup yields CDR1 SGHTA and CDR2 FQGNSA. This chain's CDR3 is CASSFGGRDEQFF. Here the CDR3 DNA reads TGTGCCAGCAGCTTCGGGGGTCGCGATGAGCAGTTCTTC.

The rearrangement joins TRBV4-1 to TRBJ2-1, with a weak D call TRBD2 (7 bases). In germline, CDR1 is MGHRA, CDR2 YSYEKL. Trimming stripped 3 bases from V and 0 bases from J, with 18 bases between. The CDR3 is 18 residues long. Here the CDR3 reads CASSQEGGEVDSYNEQFF. In DNA, the CDR3 is TGCGCCAGCAGCCAGGAAGGGGGGGAGGTGGACTCCTACAATGAGCAGTTCTTC.

This clonotype was observed a few times. V is TRBV20-1 and J is TRBJ2-3; D is unclear. V was clipped by 5 bases and J by 5 bases, with 14 bases between them. This CDR3 region has 13 residues. Germline values: CDR1 DFQATT, CDR2 SNEGSKA (reference sequence). This CDR3 reads CSAQGPFIDTQYF. The CDR3 nucleotides are TGCAGTGCTCAAGGCCCTTTTATAGATACGCAGTATTTT.

The table lists this clonotype with a count of one. The chain links TRBV12-5 to TRBJ2-7, with 8 bases aligning to TRBD2. The CDR3 is 14 residues long. The J segment lost 5 bases and the V segment lost 7 bases, leaving 10 bases of the junction unmatched. CDR1 is LGHNT, CDR2 FRNRAP, per germline. CDR3 nucleotide sequence: TGTGCTAGTGCCTCGGGGGGGACCCGGGACGAGCAGTACTTC. Translation: CASASGGTRDEQYF.

A few counts support this clonotype. The chain couples TRBV21-1 to TRBJ1-5; no DNA check was done on the table's D call, TRBD1. TRBV21-1 is listed as a pseudogene. CDR3 size: 15 residues. The CDR3 sequence: CASSKGVRSNQPQHF. CDR3 nucleotides: TGTGCCAGCAGCAAGGGGGTAAGGAGCAATCAGCCCCAGCATTTT.

This chain connects TRBV6-2 or TRBV6-3 to TRBJ2-1; 8 bases align to TRBD1. V shed 6 bases and J 4 bases; nucleotides not matched to a gene: 8. CDR3 length: 15 residues. From germline, CDR1 is MNHEY and CDR2 SVGEGT. Here the CDR3 reads CASSTRDRLYNEQFF. For the CDR3, the DNA is TGTGCCAGCAGCACAAGGGACAGGCTTTACAATGAGCAGTTCTTC.

This chain connects TRBV14 to TRBJ2-1; 9 positions match TRBD2. The J segment lost 5 bases and the V segment lost 4 bases, leaving 9 bases of the junction unmatched. The germline gives CDR1 SGHDN, CDR2 FVKESK. This CDR3 contains 16 residues. Here the CDR3 reads CASSRKMASGNNEQFF. CDR3 DNA: TGTGCCAGCAGCCGGAAGATGGCTAGCGGGAACAATGAGCAGTTCTTC.

This chain links TRBV27 with TRBJ2-5; D unclear. This CDR3 has 13 residues. Trimming shortened V by 6 bases and J by 2 bases, and 10 bases separated the two germline ends. Germline CDR1 reads MNHEY; CDR2 reads SMNVEV (reference sequence). CDR3 nucleotide sequence: TGTGCCAGCAGGCAGCACTCTCAAGAGACCCAGTACTTC. It encodes CASRQHSQETQYF.

In its sample, this clonotype was seen a few times. This rearrangement joins TRBV14 to TRBJ2-1; D is uncertain. Germline V lookup: CDR1 SGHDN, CDR2 FVKESK. Trimming removed 0 bases at V and 13 bases at J, with 13 bases between. The CDR3 totals 13 residues. CDR3 amino acids: CASSQESISRQFF. The CDR3 nucleotides read TGTGCCAGCAGCCAAGAGAGTATTTCCCGTCAGTTCTTC.

V is TRBV4-2 and J is TRBJ2-1; D is unclear. V was clipped by 0 bases and J by 0 bases, with 12 bases between them. Germline CDR1 and CDR2: LGHNA and YNFKEQ. The CDR3 has 17 residues. The CDR3 DNA follows: TGTGCCAGCAGCCAAGATTCCGCCTCGAGCTCCTACAATGAGCAGTTCTTC. Protein product: CASSQDSASSSYNEQFF.

For the CDR3, the DNA is TGTGCCAGCAGCTTAGCCCCTACTAGCACATGCACGCAGTATTTT. Translating it yields CASSLAPTSTCTQYF. The genes are TRBV7-2 and TRBJ2-3; D might be TRBD2 (6 bases). The V gene's germline CDR1 is SGHTA and CDR2 FQGNSA. The V gene lost 0 bases and the J gene lost 9 bases, with 16 bases spanning the gap. This CDR3 has 15 residues.